Detailed here is one T cell receptor (beta chain). Its antigen is undetermined. The junction and the germline gene differ at one end; a read error may be behind it. This record belongs to a study of cytomegalovirus exposure and HLA in healthy donors. General study findings and limits: As confirmed in vitro, three CMV-associated chains were specific for CMV antigens. Reports described diagnosis of cytomegalovirus status by the classifier as highly specific and sensitive. In a later analysis, HLA-associated beta chains showed higher expansion and lower generation probabilities than comparable chains. While the bulk of TCR sequences proved rare, some public TCRs turned up in many donors.

PCR used 60 Vbeta primers and 13 Jbeta primers. TCRdb's copy holds only in-frame clones and misses some; the assay was immunoSEQ multiplex PCR. Among 120,000 or so clones, around four fifths were seen once, and the ten largest hold more than 1.5%. The sequencing sample was made of PBMCs. This clonotype was obtained from a middle-aged man in good health and CMV-seronegative.

In DNA form, the CDR3 reads TGCGCCAGCAGACTAGCGGCCTTCTCTGGGGCCAACGGCCTGACTTTC. Residues: CASRLAAFSGANGLTF. J is TRBJ2-6 and V is TRBV5-1, with 8 bases fitting TRBD2. This CDR3 spans 16 amino acids. Germline assignment: CDR1 SGHRS and CDR2 YFSETQ.